Each of the 4 T cell receptor beta chains below was sequenced from the same sample in a study of T cells in Graves' hyperthyroidism and ophthalmopathy. Authors of the study amplified TCR beta CDR3 regions from RNA transcripts. Using the HTBI primer set, a first-round RT-PCR was run on the TCR CDR3. TCRdb reanalysed the multiplex PCR reads using MiXCR and keeps one entry per CDR3 protein. Of about 290,000 distinct CDR3 sequences in the sample, roughly a fifth are singletons; the top ten hold approximately 35%. Specimen: blood. All receptors derive from a man aged 50 or older with Graves' ophthalmopathy.

In this sample, this clonotype turned up many times. This chain links TRBV20-1 with TRBJ2-7; the D is unclear. Germline V gives CDR1 DFQATT, CDR2 SNEGSKA (reference sequence). V was cut by 3 bases and J by 6 bases, with 9 bases left in between. The length of the CDR3 is 11 residues. The DNA of the CDR3 is TGCAGTGCTAGGGAAGGGCGCGAGCAGTACTTC. It yields the protein CSAREGREQYF.

This clonotype was seen more than once but under ten times. The chain has TRBV12-3 or TRBV12-4 and TRBJ2-1; D remains ambiguous. The CDR3 runs 13 residues. Trimming shortened V by 3 bases and J by 4 bases, and 7 bases separated the two germline ends. This chain's CDR3 is CASSFERYNEQFF. The CDR3 DNA is TGTGCCAGCAGTTTTGAGAGGTACAATGAGCAGTTCTTC.

The chain combines TRBV13 with TRBJ2-5; possibly TRBD1 or TRBD2 for D (5 bases each). The CDR3 sequence is 14 residues long. V was shortened by 5 bases and J by 5 bases, with 15 bases between the two germline ends. Germline V gives CDR1 PRHDT, CDR2 FYEKMQ (reference sequence). The CDR3, as DNA: TGTGCCAGCAGCCAATGGGGGAGTGGGGAGACCCAGTACTTC. Translating gives CASSQWGSGETQYF.

This clonotype has a count of ten or more. The chain carries TRBV5-4 and TRBJ1-2; maybe TRBD1 (5 bases). This CDR3 is 15 amino acids long. V was shortened by 3 bases and J by 0 bases, with 12 bases between the two germline ends. CDR1 is SGHNT, CDR2 YYREEE, per germline (reference sequence). The CDR3 DNA follows: TGTGCCAGCAGCTCGCCGGGACCTGCTAACTATGGCTACACCTTC. It translates to CASSSPGPANYGYTF. Together with reference TRBV5-4 and TRBJ1-2, the CDR3 gives the full variable domain: ETGVTQSPTHLIKTRGQQVTLRCSSQSGHNTVSWYQQALGQGPQFIFQYYREEENGRGNFPPRFSGLQFPNYSSELNVNALELDDSALYLCASSSPGPANYGYTFGSGTRLTVV.